This T cell receptor beta chain emerged from a study of regulatory T cells in long-lasting Graves disease. The wider study: Those with persistent Graves' disease had received antithyroid drugs for over 5 years with positive TSH receptor antibodies.

As to time point: persistent/refractory GD, antithyroid drugs over 5 years with positive TRAb. PBMC RNA served as the TCR library source. As a group, patients came from one endocrinology department in Xi'an, China. According to the study, TCR beta libraries were built with iRepertoire HTBI primers and CDR3-region Arm-PCR. In the authors' methods: The samples included 60 to 75 TRBV and under 15 TRBJ segments. TCRdb re-called the multiplex PCR reads through MiXCR, storing one row per CDR3 protein. For this entry, the V and J calls and clone size follow TCRdb and not the study's own pipeline. This sample carries 400,000 to 500,000 distinct CDR3 sequences, about 20% of them seen once, and the ten largest clones take over 7.5%. This clonotype occurred many times. This TCR was sampled from a female donor with Graves disease. The sequencing here drew on peripheral blood mononuclear cells (PBMCs), taken when the disease was refractory, from a patient treated with antithyroid drugs.

The CDR3 DNA reads TGTGCCAGCAGTGAATACGAGGGGCCAGGGTCCTACGAGCAGTACTTC. The encoded protein is CASSEYEGPGSYEQYF. The rearrangement joins TRBV6-1 to TRBJ2-7, with D perhaps assigned TRBD1 or TRBD2 (5 bases each). Germline CDR1 and CDR2: MNHNS and SASEGT. The length of the CDR3 is 16 residues. Trimming took 2 bases from V and 1 from J, leaving 15 bases between them.